This T cell receptor beta chain is from a study of blood T cell repertoires in COVID-19. The wider study: The origin of the acute and convalescent COVID-19 samples was the United States, Italy and Spain.

This clone was seen a single time. V dropped 1 base and J dropped 4; count of bases not matched to a gene: 9. This CDR3 is built from 17 residues. Per the germline V gene, CDR1 is KGHDR and CDR2 is SFDVKD. Repertoires were generated with immunoSEQ multiplex PCR, while TCRdb's copy carries only in-frame clones and drops some. The sample has about 210,000 clones, about 89% seen once. V is TRBV24-1 and J is TRBJ2-5, with TRBD1 identical over 9 bases. Sequenced: peripheral blood. The source of this sequence is a middle-aged woman with acute or convalescent COVID-19. CDR3 sequence reads: CATSDLQGQGLGETQYF. The CDR3 DNA is TGTGCCACCAGTGATTTACAGGGACAGGGACTCGGAGAGACCCAGTACTTC.